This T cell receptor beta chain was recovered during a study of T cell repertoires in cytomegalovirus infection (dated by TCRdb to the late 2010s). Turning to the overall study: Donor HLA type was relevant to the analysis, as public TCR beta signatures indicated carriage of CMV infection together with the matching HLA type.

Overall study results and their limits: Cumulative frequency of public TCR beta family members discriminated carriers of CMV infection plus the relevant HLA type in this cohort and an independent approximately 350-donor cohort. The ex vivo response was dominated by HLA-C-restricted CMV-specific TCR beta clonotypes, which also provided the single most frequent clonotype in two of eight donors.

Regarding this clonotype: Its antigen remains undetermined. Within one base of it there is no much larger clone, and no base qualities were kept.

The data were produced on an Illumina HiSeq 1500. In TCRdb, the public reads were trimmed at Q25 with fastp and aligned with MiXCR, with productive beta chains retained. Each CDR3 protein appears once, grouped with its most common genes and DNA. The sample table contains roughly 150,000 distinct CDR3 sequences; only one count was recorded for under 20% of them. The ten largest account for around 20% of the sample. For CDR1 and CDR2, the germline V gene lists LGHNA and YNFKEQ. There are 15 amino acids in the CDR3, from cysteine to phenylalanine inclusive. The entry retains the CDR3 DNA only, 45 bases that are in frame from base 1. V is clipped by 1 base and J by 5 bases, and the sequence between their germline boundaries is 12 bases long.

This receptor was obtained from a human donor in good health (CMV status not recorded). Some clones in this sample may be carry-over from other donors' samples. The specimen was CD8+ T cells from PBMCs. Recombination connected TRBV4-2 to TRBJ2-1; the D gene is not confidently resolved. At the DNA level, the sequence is TGTGCCAGCAGCCAAGGGCACTTAGCAAACAATGAGCAGTTCTTC. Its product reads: CASSQGHLANNEQFF.